Each of the 3 T cell receptor beta chains below was sequenced from the same sample in a study of T cell repertoires in cytomegalovirus infection. TCRdb recomputed calls from the reads with MiXCR, one row per CDR3 protein. The profile shows roughly 320,000 distinct CDR3 sequences, about 9.1% of them singletons. The specimen was PBMCs. These receptors were taken from a human donor in good health (CMV status not recorded). Some clones in this sample may be carry-over from other donors' samples.

This clonotype was seen many times. The V gene is TRBV29-1, the J gene TRBJ2-5; maybe TRBD2 (7 bases). Germline assignment: CDR1 SQVTM and CDR2 ANQGSEA. The CDR3 loop spans 13 amino acids. V was cut by 1 base and J by 5 bases, with 11 bases left in between. The CDR3 bases are TGCAGCGTTGAAGTCAGGGGAGGGGAGACCCAGTACTTC. Protein sequence: CSVEVRGGETQYF. The full variable domain, its missing parts supplied by reference TRBV29-1 and TRBJ2-5, is SAVISQKPSRDICQRGTSLTIQCQVDSQVTMMFWYRQQPGQSLTLIATANQGSEATYESGFVIDKFPISRPNLTFSTLTVSNMSPEDSSIYLCSVEVRGGETQYFGPGTRLLVL.

Of note for this clonotype: This CDR3 is missing its conserved last phenylalanine or tryptophan, likely due to a read error. The chain recombines TRBV7-2 with TRBJ2-1; no definite D call. Germline-derived CDR1 and CDR2 are SGHTA and FQGNSA. V shed 3 bases and J shed 0 bases, with 3 bases lying between them. This CDR3 region has 13 residues. The CDR3 DNA is TGTGCCAGCAGCTTGGACTCCTACAATGAGCAGTTCTGC. Translation: CASSLDSYNEQFC.

This clonotype occurred many times. V and J are TRBV20-1 and TRBJ2-3; no clear D gene. The CDR3 length is 15 residues. Looked up from germline, CDR1 is DFQATT and CDR2 is SNEGSKA (reference sequence). The ends were cut back, 1 base at V and 4 bases at J, with 15 bases in the middle. The CDR3 DNA is TGCAGTGCTAGAGTGACTTCACTCTCCTCAGATACGCAGTATTTT. Protein product: CSARVTSLSSDTQYF.